This T cell receptor (beta chain) is from a study of cytomegalovirus exposure and HLA in healthy donors. Germline V gene sequence: CDR1 MNHNY, CDR2 SVGAGI (reference sequence). The CDR3 consists of 15 residues. V lost 6 bases to trimming and J lost 1 base, with 15 bases between them. Nominal health characterized the donors when sampled, though unrecorded immune exposures were likely. The PCR had 60 Vbeta and 13 Jbeta primers. The data were produced by immunoSEQ multiplex PCR, yet TCRdb's version contains in-frame clones alone and is incomplete. The data hold 170,000 or so clones, with roughly 84% observed a single time.

Material: PBMCs. The chain is built from TRBV6-6 and TRBJ2-5; TRBD2 might be the D (6 bases). This receptor was obtained from a man aged 50 to 60 in good health and CMV-seropositive. CDR3 DNA sequence: TGTGCCAGCAGGGCAACGGGACTTCTCCAAGAGACCCAGTACTTC. Its protein product is CASRATGLLQETQYF.